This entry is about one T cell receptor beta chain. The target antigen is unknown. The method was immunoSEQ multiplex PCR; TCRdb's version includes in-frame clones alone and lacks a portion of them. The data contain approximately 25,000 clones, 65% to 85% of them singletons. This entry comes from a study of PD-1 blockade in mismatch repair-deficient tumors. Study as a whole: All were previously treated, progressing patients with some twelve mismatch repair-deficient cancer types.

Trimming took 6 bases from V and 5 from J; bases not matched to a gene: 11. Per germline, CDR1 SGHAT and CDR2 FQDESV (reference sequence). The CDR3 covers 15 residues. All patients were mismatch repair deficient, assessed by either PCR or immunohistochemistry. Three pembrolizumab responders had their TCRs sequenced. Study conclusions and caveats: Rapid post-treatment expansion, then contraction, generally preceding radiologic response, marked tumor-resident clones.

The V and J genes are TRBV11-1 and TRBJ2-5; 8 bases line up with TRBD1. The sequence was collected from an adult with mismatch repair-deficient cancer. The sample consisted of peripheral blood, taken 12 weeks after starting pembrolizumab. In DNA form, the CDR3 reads TGTGCCAGCAGTCTCGGACAGGGTGAGGTGGAGACCCAGTACTTC. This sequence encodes CASSLGQGEVETQYF.